Following are 22 T cell receptor gamma chains from one sample sequenced in a study of γδ T cells in repeated Plasmodium falciparum infection. Gammadelta T cells were flow-sorted from PBMC into Vgamma9/Vdelta2+ and Vdelta2-negative populations for bulk analysis. TCRdb reprocessed the multiplex PCR reads using CATT. The sample contains more than 20,000 gamma-chain clones, roughly 3.1% of which appear only once. Specimen: gamma-delta T cells from blood. Receptor source: a pool of human donors (malaria-infected and uninfected, not separated).

Notes on this clone: The DNA is omitted, as the CDR3 cannot be located on it reliably, and the CDR3 follows TCRdb's listing. No J gene call was made, and the V gene is TRGV4. Germline values: CDR1 EGSTGY, CDR2 YDSYTSSV. The CDR3 is made up of 32 amino acids, end residues included. The CDR3: CATWDGQGYYKKLFGSEQHLLSQVGIGRIQHF.

This clone has ten or more counts. The chain joins TRGV4 to TRGJP1. V lost 4 bases to trimming and J lost 0 bases; unmatched junction nucleotides: 2. From germline, CDR1 is EGSTGY and CDR2 YDSYTSSV. CDR3 length equals 14 residues. CDR3 DNA sequence: TGTGCCACCTGGGAATATACCACTGGTTGGTTCAAGATATTT. Protein product: CATWEYTTGWFKIF.

This clone was seen repeatedly, ten times or more. This DNA's translation differs at residue 7 from TCRdb's protein, which comes from a much larger clone; a read error is likely, and the protein shown is translated from the DNA. This chain connects TRGV9 to TRGJ1 or TRGJ2. Matching the DNA to germline supplied the J gene, which TCRdb does not give. With V trimmed by 4 bases and J by 5 bases, 14 bases remained unmatched. Germline V CDR1 and CDR2: GITISATS, ISYDGTV (reference sequence). The CDR3 runs 15 residues. The DNA for the CDR3 is TGTGCCTTGTGGGACCGCCAGCAAGGGAATTATAAGAAACTCTTT. Translating it yields CALWDRQQGNYKKLF.

Regarding this clone: This DNA translates differently at residue 11 from the TCRdb protein, which is that of a much larger clone; a read error is likely, and the protein shown is the DNA's own translation. The chain uses TRGV2 and TRGJ1 or TRGJ2. Germline V gives CDR1 EGSNGY, CDR2 YDSYNSKV. This CDR3 has 14 residues. CDR3 protein: CATWDGRFDYRKLF. The CDR3, as DNA: TGTGCCACCTGGGACGGGCGGTTCGATTATAGGAAACTCTTT.

Concerning this clone: The protein TCRdb gives is from a much larger clone and does not agree with this DNA's translation at residue 8, likely a read error; the protein shown here comes from the DNA. This sequence joins TRGV9 and TRGJP. In the absence of a J gene in TCRdb, the DNA was matched to germline to assign it here. The CDR3 extends over 13 amino acids. Germline CDR1 reads GITISATS; CDR2 reads ISYDGTV (reference sequence). In DNA form, the CDR3 reads TGTGCCTTGTACGAGTTGGGCAGAAAAATCAAGGTATTT. Its protein product is CALYELGRKIKVF.

Worth noting for this clone: TCRdb's protein, taken from a much larger clone, differs from this DNA's translation at residue 12, likely owing to a read error; the protein displayed comes from the DNA. The J gene has no call, while the V gene is TRGV9. Germline CDR1 is GITISATS and CDR2 is ISYDGTV (reference sequence). The CDR3 has 14 amino acids. The CDR3 is CALWEVPFCYKELF. Written as DNA, the CDR3 is TGTGCCTTGTGGGAGGTGCCCTTTTGTTATAAGGAACTCTTT.

This clone ranks as medium-sized. This sample also contains other DNA sequences that code for the same CDR3. The gene calls are TRGV9 and TRGJ1 or TRGJ2. Germline loops: CDR1 GITISATS, CDR2 ISYDGTV (reference sequence). After removal of 0 bases from V and 4 bases from J, the junction contained 6 bases not matched to a gene. The CDR3 has 14 amino acids. CDR3 DNA sequence: TGTGCCTTGTGGGAGGTGCTCTGGTATTATAAGAAACTCTTT. It yields the protein CALWEVLWYYKKLF.

In regard to this clone: A far larger clone is only one base removed, so a read error is likely. Distinct nucleotide sequences in the sample also encode this CDR3. The chain recombines TRGV9 with TRGJP. Germline matching of the DNA provided the J gene here, since TCRdb leaves it blank. CDR3 length: 13 amino acids. Germline CDR1 is GITISATS and CDR2 is ISYDGTV (reference sequence). CDR3 region: CALQELGKKIKVF. CDR3 nucleotides: TGTGCCTTGCAAGAGCTGGGCAAAAAAATCAAGGTATTT.

Ten or more counts support this clone. The protein TCRdb lists belongs to a much larger clone and differs from this DNA's translation at residue 2, which points to a read error; the protein shown is made from the DNA. The V call is TRGV9, the J call TRGJ1 or TRGJ2. No J gene was available from TCRdb, and it was assigned here by a germline match of the DNA. CDR1 GITISATS and CDR2 ISYDGTV come from the germline V gene (reference sequence). CDR3 length: 12 residues. CDR3 sequence reads: CTLWEPGDKKLF. Here the CDR3 DNA reads TGTACCTTGTGGGAGCCGGGGGATAAGAAACTCTTT.

For this clone: The protein that TCRdb holds for this DNA derives from a much larger clone and differs from the translated DNA at residue 7, which likely indicates a read error; the protein shown here is translated from the DNA. The rearrangement links TRGV9 to TRGJ1 or TRGJ2. TCRdb supplies no J gene; here it was assigned by aligning the nucleotide sequence to germline. Trimming at V came to 4 bases and at J to 12 bases, leaving 9 bases not matched to a gene. The CDR3 has 11 residues. The germline V gene encodes CDR1 GITISATS and CDR2 ISYDGTV (reference sequence). The chain's CDR3 is CALWDPRMKLF. As DNA, the CDR3 is TGTGCCTTGTGGGACCCACGTATGAAACTCTTT.

Many counts were recorded for this clone. TCRdb's entry gives the protein of a much larger clone, which mismatches this DNA's translation at residue 8, likely from a read error; the protein reported here is translated from the DNA. The chain employs TRGV3 and TRGJP2. No J gene is reported in TCRdb; it was inferred here by comparing the DNA with germline. Trimming cost V 3 bases and J 10 bases; bases outside gene matches: 8. The CDR3 has 13 amino acids. Germline CDR1 and CDR2: VTNTFY and YDVSTARD (reference sequence). In nucleotides, the CDR3 is TGTGCCACCTGGGACCTGATTGGTTGGATCAAGACGTTT. Translation gives CATWDLIGWIKTF.

Worth noting for this clone: With only one base between it and a far larger clone, this is likely a read error. Other DNA sequences within the sample encode an identical CDR3. The chain employs TRGV2 and TRGJ1 or TRGJ2. The J gene, not given by TCRdb, was assigned here from a germline match of the nucleotide sequence. The CDR3 has 14 amino acids. J lost 6 bases, V lost 0 bases, and 8 bases had no gene match. The germline V gene has CDR1 EGSNGY and CDR2 YDSYNSKV. As DNA, the CDR3 is TGTGCCACCTGGGACGGGCGCCTTGGTTATAAGAAACTCTTT. Translated, it gives CATWDGRLGYKKLF.

This clone was detected ten times or more. Distinct nucleotide sequences in the sample also encode this CDR3. V and J are TRGV9 and TRGJ1 or TRGJ2. Germline V gene lookup returns CDR1 GITISATS and CDR2 ISYDGTV (reference sequence). Trimming cost V 0 bases and J 8 bases; bases outside gene matches: 4. There are 12 residues in the CDR3. This CDR3 is CALWEVGHKKLF. The CDR3 DNA sequence: TGTGCCTTGTGGGAGGTGGGGCATAAGAAACTCTTT.

Only a few counts were recorded for this clone. The protein given by TCRdb reflects a much larger clone and differs at residue 13 from this DNA's translation, likely from a read error; the protein shown is the DNA's translation. The V gene is TRGV5, but the J gene lacks a call. The germline CDR1 and CDR2 sequences are VINAFY and YDVSNSKD. The CDR3 covers 15 residues. The CDR3 nucleotides read TGTGCCACCTGGGACAGGCCGGTTGATTATTATAAGAATCTCTTT. Protein product: CATWDRPVDYYKNLF.

Comment on this clone: TCRdb attributes to this sequence the protein of a much larger clone, which differs from the DNA translation at residue 5; a read error is likely, and the protein displayed is translated from the DNA. This chain joins TRGV9 and TRGJP. TCRdb supplies no J gene; here it was assigned by aligning the nucleotide sequence to germline. This CDR3 contains 17 residues. CDR1 is GITISATS and CDR2 is ISYDGTV in the germline V gene (reference sequence). Trimming removed 5 bases from V and 4 bases from J; junction bases left unmatched: 8. In DNA, the CDR3 is TGTGCCTTGTGGGTCCATGATCAAGAGTTGGGCAAAAAAATCAAGGTATTT. It yields the protein CALWVHDQELGKKIKVF.

This clone has ten or more counts. TCRdb's protein, taken from a much larger clone, differs from this DNA's translation at residue 13, likely owing to a read error; the protein displayed comes from the DNA. The genes are TRGV9 and TRGJP. Germline CDR1 reads GITISATS; CDR2 reads ISYDGTV (reference sequence). The CDR3 is 16 residues long. For the CDR3, the DNA is TGTGCCTTGTGGGAGCTCCAAGAGTTGGGCAAAAAAGTCAAGGTATTT. Amino acids: CALWELQELGKKVKVF.

This clone was detected ten times or more. The TCRdb protein, from a much larger clone, departs from this DNA's translation at residue 8, likely by read error; the protein shown derives from the DNA. The chain employs TRGV9 and TRGJ1 or TRGJ2. The J segment lost 12 bases and the V segment lost 2 bases, leaving 7 bases of the junction unmatched. The CDR3 is 11 residues long. CDR1 GITISATS and CDR2 ISYDGTV come from the germline V gene (reference sequence). The CDR3 is CALWEGNRKLF. Here the CDR3 DNA reads TGTGCCTTGTGGGAGGGAAATAGGAAACTCTTT.

This clone was observed many times. The mismatch at residue 11 between this DNA's translation and the TCRdb protein of a much larger clone likely reflects a read error; the protein shown is translated from the DNA. The chain is built from TRGV9 and TRGJP. The CDR3 spans 16 residues. From germline, CDR1 is GITISATS and CDR2 ISYDGTV (reference sequence). CDR3 coding DNA: TGTGCCTTGTGGGAGTATCAAGAGTTGGGCGAAAAAATCAAGGTATTT. Protein product: CALWEYQELGEKIKVF.

This clone was seen a few times. Only one base separates this from a far larger clonotype, so it likely reflects a read error. Because the CDR3's place on the DNA is in doubt, the DNA is left out and the CDR3 is given as listed by TCRdb. The identical CDR3 is also encoded by other nucleotide sequences in the sample. The V gene is TRGV9, but the J gene lacks a call. The germline gives CDR1 GITISATS, CDR2 ISYDGTV (reference sequence). Termini included, the CDR3 measures 30 amino acids. CDR3 residues: CALWEQGLRNSLAVEQHLLSQVSIGRIQHF.

Ten or more counts support this clone. The TCRdb protein, from a much larger clone, departs from this DNA's translation at residue 10, likely by read error; the protein shown derives from the DNA. J is TRGJ1 or TRGJ2 and V is TRGV9. J gave up 15 bases and V 2 bases, and 13 bases lay outside the gene matches. The CDR3 has 12 residues. Germline V lookup: CDR1 GITISATS, CDR2 ISYDGTV (reference sequence). In nucleotides, the CDR3 is TGTGCCTTGTGGGAGGGGAGTGATGAGAGACTCTTT. Translation gives CALWEGSDERLF.

This clone is categorized as medium-sized. The gene calls are TRGV9 and TRGJ1 or TRGJ2. The CDR3 extends over 12 amino acids. The germline gives CDR1 GITISATS, CDR2 ISYDGTV (reference sequence). V gave up 2 bases and J gave up 14 bases; unmatched junction bases: 12. The CDR3 sequence is CALWEADFWELF. The DNA for the CDR3 is TGTGCCTTGTGGGAGGCGGACTTTTGGGAACTCTTT.

This clone was seen many times. TCRdb shows a much larger clone's protein in place of this DNA's translation, and the two differ at residue 5, likely through a read error; the protein shown is translated from the DNA. The V gene is TRGV9, the J gene TRGJ1 or TRGJ2. CDR3 length equals 15 residues. Germline V gives CDR1 GITISATS, CDR2 ISYDGTV (reference sequence). DNA for the CDR3: TGTGCCTTGTGGGGGGTGCAGGGGGTTTATTATAAGAAACTCTTT. Translating gives CALWGVQGVYYKKLF.